The 16 T cell receptor beta chains below were found in one sample sequenced in a study of T cells after yellow fever vaccination. TCRdb analysed the 5' RACE reads with MiXCR anew, one entry per CDR3 protein. Of roughly 120,000 distinct CDR3 sequences detected, 7.5% to 9.5% appear once; the ten largest clones hold 25%. This sample comprised CD8+ T cells sorted from PBMCs, obtained 45 days after the yellow fever booster vaccination. The receptor source for this set is a man aged 25 to 40 who received the YFV17D yellow fever vaccine.

Only a few counts were recorded for this clonotype. The J gene is TRBJ2-2, the V gene TRBV30; D unresolved. This CDR3 comprises 14 residues. V gave up 3 bases and J gave up 1 base, with 9 bases separating them. Germline CDR1 reads GTSNPN; CDR2 reads SVGIG (reference sequence). The CDR3 loop reads CAWSDSLNTGELFF. CDR3 DNA sequence: TGTGCCTGGAGCGACTCCTTGAACACCGGGGAGCTGTTTTTT.

This clonotype was found many times. The germline gene is not matched at one end of the junction; a read error may be the cause. The V call is TRBV20-1, the J call TRBJ1-4; D is undetermined. This CDR3 is 12 amino acids long. Germline CDR1 is DFQATT and CDR2 is SNEGSKA (reference sequence). The chain's CDR3 is CSARDRVLKLFF. In DNA form, the CDR3 reads TGCAGTGCTCGAGATAGGGTGTTGAAACTGTTTTTT.

This clonotype was counted many times. This rearrangement joins TRBV7-9 to TRBJ1-4; D may be TRBD1 (5 bases). CDR1 is SEHNR and CDR2 is FQNEAQ in the germline V gene (reference sequence). The length of the CDR3 is 14 residues. V lost 5 bases, J lost 8 bases, and 15 bases lay in between. The CDR3, as DNA: TGTGCCAGCAGCGCGATAAACGAGGGGGAAAAACTGTTTTTT. It specifies CASSAINEGEKLFF. The full variable domain, in which reference TRBV7-9 and TRBJ1-4 provide the parts outside the CDR3, is DTGVSQNPRHKITKRGQNVTFRCDPISEHNRLYWYRQTLGQGPEFLTYFQNEAQLEKSRLLSDRFSAERPKGSFSTLEIQRTEQGDSAMYLCASSAINEGEKLFFGSGTQLSVL.

The sample holds a few counts of this clonotype. The J gene is TRBJ2-1, the V gene TRBV30; unclear D gene. Germline V CDR1 and CDR2: GTSNPN, SVGIG (reference sequence). Trimming cost V 2 bases and J 7 bases, with 6 bases left between them. This CDR3 is built from 11 residues. The CDR3: CAWSLKNEQFF. The CDR3 DNA reads TGTGCCTGGAGTTTAAAGAATGAGCAGTTCTTC.

This clonotype was counted ten times or more. V gene TRBV29-1 combines with J gene TRBJ2-6; D is undetermined. The CDR3 sequence is 13 residues long. CDR1 is SQVTM and CDR2 is ANQGSEA in the germline V gene. V lost 5 bases and J lost 0, with 5 bases in between. CDR3 nucleotide sequence: TGCAGCGTTATCAGCTCTGGGGCCAACGTCCTGACTTTC. This gives the protein CSVISSGANVLTF.

A few counts support this clonotype. The V gene is TRBV28, the J gene TRBJ2-1; 9 nucleotides align to TRBD2. Germline-derived CDR1 and CDR2 are MDHEN and SYDVKM. Germline trimming cut 2 bases from V and 5 bases from J; bases unmatched to any gene: 7. The CDR3 covers 16 residues. CDR3 residues: CASSLVAGASHNEQFF. CDR3 sequence (DNA): TGTGCCAGCAGTTTAGTAGCGGGAGCATCCCACAATGAGCAGTTCTTC.

This clonotype was seen many times. V and J are TRBV7-9 and TRBJ1-1; D might be TRBD1 (6 bases). The CDR3 is 12 residues long. The germline V and J ends were trimmed by 8 bases and 4 bases, with 11 bases remaining between them. The germline V gene has CDR1 SEHNR and CDR2 FQNEAQ (reference sequence). CDR3 coding DNA: TGTGCCAGCGCCACAGGGCTCACTGAAGCTTTCTTT. It specifies CASATGLTEAFF. The full variable domain, in which reference TRBV7-9 and TRBJ1-1 provide the parts outside the CDR3, is DTGVSQNPRHKITKRGQNVTFRCDPISEHNRLYWYRQTLGQGPEFLTYFQNEAQLEKSRLLSDRFSAERPKGSFSTLEIQRTEQGDSAMYLCASATGLTEAFFGQGTRLTVV.

This clonotype was recorded many times. The chain couples TRBV7-2 to TRBJ1-6; D ambiguous. Per the germline V gene, CDR1 is SGHTA and CDR2 is FQGNSA. CDR3 length equals 17 residues. The V and J ends lost 5 bases and 0 bases respectively, with 14 bases between them. The CDR3 sequence is CASSPVAPSSYNSPLHF. In nucleotides, the CDR3 is TGTGCCAGCAGCCCCGTGGCACCCAGCTCCTATAATTCACCCCTCCACTTT.

The table lists this clonotype with a few counts. The chain links TRBV6-5 to TRBJ2-5; 9 bases match TRBD2. V trimming: 0 bases; J trimming: 1 base; junction bases outside the gene matches: 3. The CDR3 covers 16 residues. The germline CDR1 and CDR2 sequences are MNHEY and SVGAGI. The CDR3 nucleotides are TGTGCCAGCAGTTACTCGATGACTAGCGGCCAAGAGACCCAGTACTTC. Amino acid sequence: CASSYSMTSGQETQYF.

Many counts were recorded for this clonotype. The rearrangement joins TRBV6-5 to TRBJ2-7, with D possibly being TRBD1 (6 bases). CDR3 length: 15 amino acids. Germline V gene lookup returns CDR1 MNHEY and CDR2 SVGAGI. V was clipped by 0 bases and J by 6 bases, with 15 bases between them. The CDR3 bases are TGTGCCAGCAGTTACTCGAAACAGGGATTCGCCGAGCAGTACTTC. Translation gives CASSYSKQGFAEQYF.

This clonotype was counted at least ten times. V is TRBV6-5 and J is TRBJ2-1; D unresolved. Trimming took off 1 base at V and 10 bases at J, with 5 bases between the two ends. Germline assignment: CDR1 MNHEY and CDR2 SVGAGI. There are 11 residues in the CDR3. CDR3 DNA sequence: TGTGCCAGCAGTTACTTCTTGGAGCAGTTCTTC. Protein: CASSYFLEQFF.

This clonotype was picked up many times. The chain is built from TRBV7-9 and TRBJ2-3; D perhaps matches TRBD2 (6 bases). Germline V gives CDR1 SEHNR, CDR2 FQNEAQ (reference sequence). V was clipped by 6 bases and J by 5 bases, with 18 bases between them. The CDR3 runs 15 residues. In DNA, the CDR3 is TGTGCCAGCAGTCTGACTGGGACTTGGCGAGATACGCAGTATTTT. Translated: CASSLTGTWRDTQYF.

As concerns this clonotype: At one end the junction does not follow the germline gene, possibly because of a read error. The chain is built from TRBV7-6 and TRBJ2-7, with 9 bases fitting TRBD1. There are 16 residues in the CDR3. In germline, CDR1 is SGHVS, CDR2 FNYEAQ. CDR3 bases: TGTGCCAGCAGCTTAGCCGGACAGGGGAAGTCCTACGGGCAGTACTTC. It codes for CASSLAGQGKSYGQYF.

This clonotype is medium-sized by share. This sequence joins TRBV5-1 and TRBJ2-1, with D possibly called TRBD1 or TRBD2 (5 bases each). The CDR3 has 16 residues. Between the trimmed V and J ends, which lost 0 bases and 8 bases, there was a span of 18 bases. Germline CDR1 is SGHRS and CDR2 is YFSETQ. CDR3 sequence reads: CASSLAGTSGGYEQFF. For the CDR3, the DNA is TGCGCCAGCAGCTTGGCCGGGACCTCCGGCGGCTATGAGCAGTTCTTC.

This clonotype was seen at least ten times. The V gene is TRBV20-1, the J gene TRBJ2-1, with TRBD2 matching 13 bases. Germline V gives CDR1 DFQATT, CDR2 SNEGSKA (reference sequence). V lost 6 bases to trimming and J lost 8 bases; unmatched junction nucleotides: 4. The CDR3 contains 13 residues. The CDR3 nucleotides read TGCAGTGCGTCCGGGACTAGCGGGGATGAGCAGTTCTTC. Translating gives CSASGTSGDEQFF.

CDR3: CASSIALTGPSYEQYF. CDR3 coding DNA: TGTGCCAGTAGTATAGCCCTCACAGGACCCTCCTACGAGCAGTACTTC. V is TRBV19 and J is TRBJ2-7, with TRBD1 as a possible D gene (5 bases). The V end was cut by 1 base, the J end by 0 bases, with 13 bases between. Germline V CDR1 and CDR2: LNHDA, SQIVND (reference sequence). The CDR3 is made up of 16 amino acids.